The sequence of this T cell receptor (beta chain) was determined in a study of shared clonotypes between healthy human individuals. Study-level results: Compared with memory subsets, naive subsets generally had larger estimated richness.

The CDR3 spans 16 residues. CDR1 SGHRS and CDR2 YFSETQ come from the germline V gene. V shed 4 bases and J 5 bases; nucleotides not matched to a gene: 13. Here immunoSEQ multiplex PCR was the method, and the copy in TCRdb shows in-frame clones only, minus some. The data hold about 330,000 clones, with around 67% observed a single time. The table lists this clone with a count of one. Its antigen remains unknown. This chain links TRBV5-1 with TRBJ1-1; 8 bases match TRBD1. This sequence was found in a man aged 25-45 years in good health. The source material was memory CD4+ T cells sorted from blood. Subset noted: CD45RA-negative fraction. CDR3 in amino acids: CASSTGQGMGGTEAFF. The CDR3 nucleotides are TGCGCCAGCAGCACAGGACAGGGAATGGGAGGAACTGAAGCTTTCTTT.